This entry describes one T cell receptor (beta chain). The entry originates in a study of T cell changes during pregnancy in multiple sclerosis. The CDR3 consists of 16 residues. Germline V CDR1 and CDR2: SGHTA, FQGNSA. The ends lost 5 bases at V and 3 bases at J; junction bases unmatched: 6. The data were produced by immunoSEQ multiplex PCR, yet TCRdb's version contains in-frame clones alone and is incomplete. The sample yields 65,000 to 85,000 clones, 90% to 95% seen once. Sample: CD4+ T cells from peripheral blood mononuclear cells, taken before pregnancy. The chain employs TRBV7-2 and TRBJ2-2, with 10 nucleotides matching TRBD2. This clonotype was obtained from a female donor with multiple sclerosis, enrolled in a pregnancy study. The CDR3 DNA follows: TGTGCCAGCAGCAAAGCTAGCGGGAGTGACACCGGGGAGCTGTTTTTT. It codes for CASSKASGSDTGELFF.